This TCR beta chain was obtained from a study of response to subunit inactivated influenza vaccine. TCRdb independently ran MiXCR on the RT-PCR reads; one entry per CDR3 protein. The table lists about 780,000 distinct CDR3 sequences, under 20% of them singletons. General observations from the study: New T cells are recruited in small numbers by each seasonal influenza vaccination, according to the authors' suggestion.

This clonotype was seen repeatedly, ten times or more. Its specificity is unknown. V shed 1 base and J 9 bases; nucleotides not matched to a gene: 9. CDR1 is SGHAT and CDR2 is FQNNGV in the germline V gene. The CDR3 loop spans 15 amino acids. This receptor was identified in a man between 45 and 60 years old who received an inactivated influenza vaccine. This sequence joins TRBV11-2 and TRBJ2-1, with TRBD2 matching over 7 bases. The input for sequencing was PBMCs from blood, taken more than 4 days after vaccination. CDR3 nucleotide sequence: TGTGCCAGCAGCTTAGGGGACTACTCGAGGAGTGAGCAGTTCTTC. Its translation: CASSLGDYSRSEQFF.